This section outlines one T cell receptor beta chain sequence together with its context. This sample stems from a study of cytomegalovirus exposure and HLA in healthy donors. V was clipped by 1 base and J by 0 bases; unmatched bases: 4. There are 18 residues in the CDR3. Germline CDR1 SGHNT, CDR2 YENEEA. Sequenced by immunoSEQ multiplex PCR; TCRdb stores in-frame clones only, minus some. The table has about 82,000 clones, around 92% seen once. The sequence derives from a man aged 18 to 30 in good health and CMV-seronegative. The chain is built from TRBV11-3 and TRBJ2-1; 12 positions agree with TRBD2. The sequencing input was PBMCs. The CDR3: CASSLGTTSGSSYNEQFF. As DNA, the CDR3 is TGTGCCAGCAGCTTAGGTACGACTAGCGGGAGCTCCTACAATGAGCAGTTCTTC.